The 30 T cell receptor beta chains in this list originate from one sample, sequenced in a study of siplizumab effects on memory and regulatory T cells (dated by TCRdb to between 2019 and 2020). Receptor libraries were prepared by the immunoSEQ multiplex PCR assay. This is the immuneACCESS table as TCRdb keeps it, with only in-frame sequences that have V and J called. A part of the clones is gone; compared with another copy, unresolved V genes explain less than half, and the rest is unexplained. The sample records fewer than 20,000 clones, 40% to 55% of which are singletons. Nearly 5% of the sample lies in the top ten. Cells in the mixed lymphocyte reaction were cultured together at 37 degrees C for around 6 days. No cognate antigen is known for these TCRs. Specimen: CFSE-low (dividing) CD4+ T cells sorted from an allogeneic mixed lymphocyte reaction. All receptors derive from a human donor in good health; the cells came from an allogeneic mixed lymphocyte reaction.

This chain connects TRBV7-9 to TRBJ1-4; D gene unclear. CDR3 length: 15 amino acids. Trimming took off 1 base at V and 8 bases at J, with 14 bases between the two ends. CDR1 SEHNR and CDR2 FQNEAQ come from the germline V gene (reference sequence). The CDR3 sequence: CASSLDFGDGEKLFF. The CDR3, as DNA: TGTGCCAGCAGCTTAGATTTCGGAGACGGGGAAAAACTGTTTTTT.

With respect to this clone: It may be a read error: a sequence one base away is much more abundant. The chain links TRBV11-2 to TRBJ2-5, with a possible D match to TRBD2 (6 bases). The CDR3 covers 15 residues. V was shortened by 1 base and J by 4 bases, with 13 bases between the two germline ends. Germline V CDR1 and CDR2: SGHAT, FQNNGV. The CDR3 loop reads CASSLGNAGLETQYF. For the CDR3, the DNA is TGTGCCAGCAGCTTAGGGAACGCGGGGCTAGAGACCCAGTACTTC.

Concerning this clone itself: The junction and the germline gene differ at one end; a read error may be behind it. The chain couples TRBV2 to TRBJ2-5; D perhaps matches TRBD2 (6 bases). From germline, CDR1 is SNHLY and CDR2 FYNNEI. The CDR3 is 14 amino acids. DNA of the CDR3: TGTGCCAGCAGCCGGGAGCGCGGTCAAGAGACCCGGTACTTC. Amino acids: CASSRERGQETRYF.

As concerns this clone: An end of the junction differs from the germline gene, which may be a read error. This chain connects TRBV11-1 to TRBJ2-1; D remains unclear. Germline lookup yields CDR1 SGHAT and CDR2 FQDESV (reference sequence). This CDR3 is built from 13 residues. CDR3 nucleotides: TGTGTCAGCAGCTTAGGACCCGGAAATGAGCAGTTCTTC. This translates into CVSSLGPGNEQFF.

The V gene is TRBV9, the J gene TRBJ2-1; the match to TRBD2 covers 7 bases. Per the germline V gene, CDR1 is SGDLS and CDR2 is YYNGEE. The CDR3 is 14 amino acids. V gave up 0 bases and J gave up 8 bases; unmatched junction bases: 5. This CDR3 is CASSVVSSGDEQFF. DNA of the CDR3: TGTGCCAGCAGCGTAGTATCCAGCGGGGATGAGCAGTTCTTC.

This clone was seen a handful of times. V usage is TRBV6-5 and J usage is TRBJ1-2, with 9 bases fitting TRBD1. The CDR3 spans 15 residues. J was trimmed by 4 bases and V by 2 bases; bases with no gene match: 5. Germline lookup yields CDR1 MNHEY and CDR2 SVGAGI. CDR3 in DNA: TGTGCCAGCAGTTACCGGACAGGGGTAGGCTATGGCTACACCTTC. It is translated as CASSYRTGVGYGYTF.

This chain joins TRBV7-3 and TRBJ2-3; D is ambiguous. The CDR3 is 13 amino acids. V was cut by 3 bases and J by 6 bases, with 10 bases left in between. Germline CDR1 SGHTA, CDR2 FQGTGA. CDR3 coding DNA: TGTGCCAGCAGCTTTGGCATGGGCGATACGCAGTATTTT. It specifies CASSFGMGDTQYF.

This clone was detected a few times. The V gene is TRBV7-9, the J gene TRBJ2-1; D gene uncertain. CDR3 length: 12 amino acids. The germline gives CDR1 SEHNR, CDR2 FQNEAQ (reference sequence). Trimming cost V 3 bases and J 8 bases, with 8 bases left between them. This chain's CDR3 is CASSFDTDEQFF. The CDR3 DNA follows: TGTGCCAGCAGCTTCGACACCGATGAGCAGTTCTTC.

The chain carries TRBV6-4 and TRBJ2-7; 10 nucleotides match TRBD1. The CDR3 loop spans 15 amino acids. Trimming cost V 4 bases and J 7 bases; bases outside gene matches: 10. CDR1 MRHNA and CDR2 SNTAGT come from the germline V gene. This CDR3 is CASSVLDRGRGEQYF. In DNA form, the CDR3 reads TGTGCCAGCAGTGTCTTAGACAGGGGGCGAGGTGAGCAGTACTTC.

V is TRBV19 and J is TRBJ2-1, with 8 bases lining up with TRBD2. CDR1 LNHDA and CDR2 SQIVND come from the germline V gene (reference sequence). The J segment lost 8 bases and the V segment lost 4 bases, leaving 7 bases of the junction unmatched. The CDR3 runs 14 residues. The CDR3 nucleotides read TGTGCCAGTAGTACCCCCGGGGGGGGCGATGAGCAGTTCTTC. Translating it yields CASSTPGGGDEQFF.

V is TRBV27 and J is TRBJ2-7; D unclear. CDR3 length: 14 amino acids. Trimming took 7 bases from V and 1 from J, leaving 14 bases between them. Germline lookup yields CDR1 MNHEY and CDR2 SMNVEV (reference sequence). CDR3 loop: CASISVVGSYEQYF. The CDR3 nucleotides read TGTGCCAGCATTTCGGTTGTGGGGTCCTACGAGCAGTACTTC.

The chain joins TRBV11-2 to TRBJ2-1; D is unclear. Germline loops: CDR1 SGHAT, CDR2 FQNNGV. With 5 bases removed from V and 2 bases from J, the gap between germline ends came to 4 bases. This CDR3 contains 12 residues. The CDR3 is CASSLPYNEQFF. The CDR3 nucleotides are TGTGCCAGCAGCCTCCCCTACAATGAGCAGTTCTTC.

The chain employs TRBV29-1 and TRBJ2-5, with D possibly being TRBD2 (6 bases). The germline V and J ends were trimmed by 6 bases and 4 bases, with 15 bases remaining between them. The CDR3 is made up of 13 amino acids. Germline V gene sequence: CDR1 SQVTM, CDR2 ANQGSEA. The CDR3 loop reads CSVLSEGGETQYF. The CDR3 DNA sequence: TGCAGCGTGCTCTCCGAGGGAGGAGAGACCCAGTACTTC.

In its sample, this clone was seen a few times. The chain links TRBV5-1 to TRBJ1-1, with unresolved D. The CDR3 is 14 residues long. V lost 6 bases and J 1 base, leaving 13 bases between the germline ends. Germline-derived CDR1 and CDR2 are SGHRS and YFSETQ. CDR3: CASTFGGGNTEAFF. The CDR3 nucleotides read TGCGCCAGCACCTTTGGAGGCGGGAACACTGAAGCTTTCTTT.

This chain links TRBV5-1 with TRBJ2-1; 15 positions agree with TRBD2. The V segment lost 4 bases and the J segment 7 bases; nucleotides outside the gene matches: 6. In germline, CDR1 is SGHRS, CDR2 YFSETQ. CDR3 size: 16 residues. The CDR3 DNA is TGCGCCAGCAGCAGGACTAGCGGGGGGGCCGCTAATGAGCAGTTCTTC. This gives the protein CASSRTSGGAANEQFF.

This chain joins TRBV28 and TRBJ1-5; a weak D match, TRBD1 (5 bases). The germline V gene has CDR1 MDHEN and CDR2 SYDVKM. The CDR3 totals 15 residues. V lost 5 bases to trimming and J lost 0 bases, with 11 bases between them. In DNA form, the CDR3 reads TGTGCCAGCAGTGACAGCTTAATTAGCAATCAGCCCCAGCATTTT. This sequence encodes CASSDSLISNQPQHF.

The sample holds a few counts of this clone. The chain has TRBV6-5 and TRBJ1-2; TRBD1 matches 7 bases. Germline V gene sequence: CDR1 MNHEY, CDR2 SVGAGI. The CDR3 is 13 residues long. V shed 0 bases, J shed 8 bases, and the junction held 3 bases outside the gene matches. The CDR3 loop is CASSYSGGRGYTF. CDR3 in DNA: TGTGCCAGCAGTTACTCAGGGGGCAGGGGCTACACCTTC.

This clone was counted between two and nine times. In the same sample, other DNA sequences code for this CDR3. The chain has TRBV2 and TRBJ2-2; D gene ambiguous. The CDR3 extends over 12 amino acids. Germline values: CDR1 SNHLY, CDR2 FYNNEI. The V and J ends lost 6 bases and 3 bases respectively, with 5 bases between them. The CDR3 here is CASSLDTGELFF. The DNA for the CDR3 is TGTGCCAGCAGCCTGGACACCGGGGAGCTGTTTTTT.

The chain has TRBV7-6 and TRBJ1-4; maybe TRBD1 (6 bases). CDR1 is SGHVS and CDR2 is FNYEAQ in the germline V gene. The CDR3 runs to 17 residues. Trimming took 4 bases from V and 0 from J, leaving 15 bases between them. The CDR3 sequence: CASSSGQTLSTNEKLFF. The CDR3 DNA sequence: TGTGCCAGCAGCTCCGGACAGACCCTGTCAACTAATGAAAAACTGTTTTTT.

A few counts support this clone. The V call is TRBV6-1, the J call TRBJ1-6, with unresolved D. The germline V gene has CDR1 MNHNS and CDR2 SASEGT. The CDR3 loop spans 14 amino acids. V was cut by 0 bases and J by 8 bases, with 8 bases left in between. DNA for the CDR3: TGTGCCAGCAGTGAAGCGGGTTGGGATTCACCCCTCCACTTT. It yields the protein CASSEAGWDSPLHF.

This chain uses TRBV19 with TRBJ2-5; 9 bases match TRBD2. Germline V gene data show CDR1 as LNHDA and CDR2 as SQIVND (reference sequence). Germline trimming cut 11 bases from V and 2 bases from J; bases unmatched to any gene: 6. This CDR3 region has 13 residues. CDR3 in DNA: TGTGCCGTCCGGCTAGCGGGGCAAGAGACCCAGTACTTC. This sequence encodes CAVRLAGQETQYF.

This chain connects TRBV19 to TRBJ2-3; no clear D. Germline CDR1 reads LNHDA; CDR2 reads SQIVND (reference sequence). V lost 7 bases and J 2 bases, leaving 10 bases between the germline ends. The CDR3 is made up of 13 amino acids. Here the CDR3 DNA reads TGTGCCAGTACCCGAGGAGCCACAGATACGCAGTATTTT. It translates to CASTRGATDTQYF.

This clone was recorded many times. The rearrangement uses TRBV18 and TRBJ2-1; D not certain. V was cut by 2 bases and J by 3 bases, with 8 bases left in between. The length of the CDR3 is 14 residues. Germline lookup yields CDR1 KGHSH and CDR2 LQKENI. The CDR3: CASSPTAGYNEQFF. The CDR3, as DNA: TGTGCCAGCTCACCAACGGCTGGCTACAATGAGCAGTTCTTC.

The chain uses TRBV6-5 and TRBJ2-7, with 8 positions matching TRBD1. Trimming at V came to 0 bases and at J to 3 bases, leaving 4 bases not matched to a gene. The CDR3 is 15 residues long. Germline lookup yields CDR1 MNHEY and CDR2 SVGAGI. CDR3 region: CASSYSPGQDYEQYF. CDR3 coding DNA: TGTGCCAGCAGTTACTCACCGGGACAGGACTACGAGCAGTACTTC.

Judged by abundance, this clone is medium-sized (0.01 to 0.1%). The V gene is TRBV5-6, the J gene TRBJ2-5, with 11 positions matching TRBD2. The CDR3 loop spans 14 amino acids. V lost 3 bases to trimming and J lost 4 bases; unmatched junction nucleotides: 2. CDR1 is SGHDT, CDR2 YYEEEE, per germline. The CDR3 region has the DNA TGTGCCAGCAGCTCTACTAGCGGGGGAGAGACCCAGTACTTC. This gives the protein CASSSTSGGETQYF.

The CDR3 region is CASSQSPWGGEAFF. The CDR3 DNA sequence: TGTGCCAGCAGCCAATCGCCTTGGGGAGGGGAAGCTTTCTTT. The rearrangement uses TRBV16 and TRBJ1-1; no clear D. Germline values: CDR1 KGHSY, CDR2 FQNENV. V was cut by 0 bases and J by 8 bases, with 13 bases left in between. The CDR3 is made up of 14 amino acids.

This chain uses TRBV7-2 with TRBJ1-2; D gene unclear. The CDR3 is made up of 14 amino acids. Trimming removed 0 bases from V and 1 base from J, with 6 bases in between. Germline values: CDR1 SGHTA, CDR2 FQGNSA. CDR3 coding DNA: TGTGCCAGCAGCTTAGCTGAGTTTAACTATGGCTACACCTTC. Encoded protein: CASSLAEFNYGYTF. The full variable domain, completed using reference TRBV7-2 and TRBJ1-2, is GAGVSQSPSNKVTEKGKDVELRCDPISGHTALYWYRQSLGQGLEFLIYFQGNSAPDKSGLPSDRFSAERTGGSVSTLTIQRTQQEDSAVYLCASSLAEFNYGYTFGSGTRLTVV.

J is TRBJ1-2 and V is TRBV7-9, with TRBD1 matching 11 bases. The germline CDR1 and CDR2 sequences are SEHNR and FQNEAQ (reference sequence). The CDR3 runs to 16 residues. With V trimmed by 4 bases and J by 4 bases, 8 bases remained unmatched. DNA for the CDR3: TGTGCCAGCAGCTCCGGACAGGGGGCGCGGGGCTATGGCTACACCTTC. Translated: CASSSGQGARGYGYTF.

The chain uses TRBV19 and TRBJ1-2; perhaps TRBD1 as D (5 bases). The V and J ends lost 1 base and 3 bases respectively, with 12 bases between them. Germline V gene lookup returns CDR1 LNHDA and CDR2 SQIVND (reference sequence). The CDR3 spans 15 residues. CDR3 in amino acids: CASSIGLSRDYGYTF. CDR3 bases: TGTGCCAGTAGTATAGGACTCAGCAGGGACTATGGCTACACCTTC.

The CDR3 sequence: CASEPSGGAYEQYF. The CDR3 DNA sequence: TGTGCCAGCGAACCGAGCGGGGGGGCCTACGAGCAGTACTTC. This sequence joins TRBV6-5 and TRBJ2-7, with 10 bases lining up with TRBD2. The CDR3 loop spans 14 amino acids. Per germline, CDR1 MNHEY and CDR2 SVGAGI. V was pared by 8 bases and J by 2 bases, with 6 bases of the junction left unmatched.